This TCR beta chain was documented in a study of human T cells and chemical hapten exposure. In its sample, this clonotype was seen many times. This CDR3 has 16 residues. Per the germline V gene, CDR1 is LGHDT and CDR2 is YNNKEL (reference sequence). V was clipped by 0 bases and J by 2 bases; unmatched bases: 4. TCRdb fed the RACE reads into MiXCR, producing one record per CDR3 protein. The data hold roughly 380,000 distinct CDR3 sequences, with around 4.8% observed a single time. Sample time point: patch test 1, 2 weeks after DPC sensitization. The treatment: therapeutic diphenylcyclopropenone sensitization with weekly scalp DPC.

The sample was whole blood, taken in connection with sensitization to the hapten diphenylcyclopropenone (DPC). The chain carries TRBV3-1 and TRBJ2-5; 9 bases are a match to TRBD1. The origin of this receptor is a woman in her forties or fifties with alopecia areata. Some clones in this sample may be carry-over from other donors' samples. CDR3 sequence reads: CASSQDPTGGQETQYF. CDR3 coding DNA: TGTGCCAGCAGCCAAGACCCGACAGGGGGACAAGAGACCCAGTACTTC.